The 15 T cell receptor beta chains below come from one sample, sequenced in a study of blood T cell repertoires in COVID-19. Produced via immunoSEQ multiplex PCR; TCRdb's table is partial and in-frame only. Of nearly 300,000 clones in the sample, roughly 91% are singletons; the top ten hold roughly 2.9%. Sequencing was done on a sample of PBMCs or T cells enriched from blood (not recorded which). Receptor source: a woman aged 50 to 60 who had been exposed to COVID-19.

V usage is TRBV6-5 and J usage is TRBJ1-5, with 8 positions matching TRBD1. The CDR3 runs 13 residues. V lost 10 bases and J lost 4; bases outside the gene matches: 6. The germline V gene encodes CDR1 MNHEY and CDR2 SVGAGI. The CDR3 DNA reads as TGTGCCATCCACAGGGGGATTAATCAGCCCCAGCATTTT. This encodes CAIHRGINQPQHF.

The chain carries TRBV6-5 and TRBJ1-3, with unresolved D. Germline V gene data show CDR1 as MNHEY and CDR2 as SVGAGI. V lost 6 bases and J lost 3, with 15 bases in between. The CDR3 has 15 amino acids. CDR3 sequence reads: CASRRLREGGNTIYF. The CDR3, as DNA: TGTGCCAGCAGACGACTACGAGAGGGTGGAAACACCATATATTTT.

The chain employs TRBV3-1 (or the pseudogene TRBV3-2) and TRBJ2-7; D may be TRBD2 (6 bases). The CDR3 spans 15 residues. From germline, CDR1 is LGHDT and CDR2 YNNKEL (reference sequence). The germline V and J ends were trimmed by 0 bases and 4 bases, with 13 bases remaining between them. CDR3 nucleotide sequence: TGTGCCAGCAGCCAAGAGGTGGGGGGACCGTACGAGCAGTACTTC. Translating gives CASSQEVGGPYEQYF.

This sequence joins TRBV3-1 (or the pseudogene TRBV3-2) and TRBJ2-7; D is ambiguous. The V gene's germline CDR1 is LGHDT and CDR2 YNNKEL (reference sequence). This CDR3 is built from 13 residues. V was pared by 3 bases and J by 2 bases, with 8 bases between. Here the CDR3 reads CASSHARTYEQYF. CDR3 in DNA: TGTGCCAGCAGCCACGCGAGGACCTACGAGCAGTACTTC.

The rearrangement links TRBV12-5 to TRBJ2-7; 8 nucleotides align to TRBD1. Germline V gene sequence: CDR1 LGHNT, CDR2 FRNRAP. V gave up 6 bases and J gave up 0 bases; unmatched junction bases: 4. The CDR3 runs 14 residues. This CDR3 reads CASGPGTGSYEQYF. CDR3 sequence (DNA): TGTGCTAGTGGCCCCGGGACAGGCTCCTACGAGCAGTACTTC.

This chain joins TRBV11-2 and TRBJ1-2; D might be TRBD1 (5 bases). The CDR3 runs to 14 residues. From germline, CDR1 is SGHAT and CDR2 FQNNGV. The V and J ends lost 5 bases and 3 bases respectively, with 13 bases between them. CDR3 bases: TGTGCCAGCAGCAAAGGGGTTGGATACTATGGCTACACCTTC. This gives the protein CASSKGVGYYGYTF.

J is TRBJ1-6 and V is TRBV28, with 9 bases fitting TRBD1. The CDR3 is made up of 16 amino acids. V shed 5 bases and J 4 bases; nucleotides not matched to a gene: 6. Germline V gives CDR1 MDHEN, CDR2 SYDVKM. CDR3 protein: CASSTDRGTYNSPLHF. The CDR3 nucleotides read TGTGCCAGCAGTACTGACAGGGGGACGTATAATTCACCCCTCCACTTT.

The chain links TRBV6-5 to TRBJ1-6; no definite D call. CDR3 size: 14 residues. Trimming stripped 8 bases from V and 11 bases from J, with 19 bases between. CDR1 and CDR2 from the germline V gene are MNHEY and SVGAGI. The CDR3: CASSRERPTPPLHF. The DNA of the CDR3 is TGTGCCAGCTCCCGGGAGCGTCCAACACCACCCCTCCACTTT.

The genes are TRBV29-1 and TRBJ2-5; TRBD1 agrees at 9 bases. The CDR3 has 14 residues. In germline, CDR1 is SQVTM, CDR2 ANQGSEA. Trimming at V came to 6 bases and at J to 9 bases, leaving 14 bases not matched to a gene. The CDR3 region is CSVSLQGATGAQYF. CDR3 sequence (DNA): TGCAGCGTCTCCTTACAGGGGGCGACCGGTGCCCAGTACTTC.

The chain combines TRBV9 with TRBJ1-5; TRBD1 might be the D (6 bases). V dropped 3 bases and J dropped 7 bases, with 17 bases sitting between them. The CDR3 sequence is 15 residues long. Germline V gives CDR1 SGDLS, CDR2 YYNGEE. The CDR3 DNA is TGTGCCAGCAGCGCGGACAGCGACTACCGCCAGCCCCAGCATTTT. Its protein product is CASSADSDYRQPQHF.

The J gene is TRBJ1-3, the V gene TRBV6-5, with unresolved D. This CDR3 contains 12 residues. Germline lookup yields CDR1 MNHEY and CDR2 SVGAGI. V was clipped by 9 bases and J by 1 base, with 7 bases between them. CDR3 in DNA: TGTGCCAGTCATCATTCTGGAAACACCATATATTTT. This encodes CASHHSGNTIYF.

The rearrangement links TRBV7-2 to TRBJ2-5; no clear D gene. The CDR3 consists of 14 residues. V was cut by 1 base and J by 2 bases, with 8 bases left in between. Germline V CDR1 and CDR2: SGHTA, FQGNSA. CDR3: CASSLGLRQETQYF. The CDR3 bases are TGTGCCAGCAGCTTAGGTCTCAGACAAGAGACCCAGTACTTC.

This sequence joins TRBV4-1 and TRBJ1-6; D is ambiguous. CDR1 and CDR2 from the germline V gene are MGHRA and YSYEKL. Trimming cost V 4 bases and J 5 bases, with 9 bases left between them. This CDR3 spans 14 amino acids. CDR3 in DNA: TGCGCCAGCAGCCCCGGGTTGAATAATTCACCCCTCCACTTT. Amino acids: CASSPGLNNSPLHF.

V usage is TRBV7-8 and J usage is TRBJ2-2; 8 bases align to TRBD1. The CDR3 loop spans 15 amino acids. Looked up from germline, CDR1 is SGHVS and CDR2 is FQNEAQ. Trimming took 3 bases from V and 8 from J; bases not matched to a gene: 8. The CDR3 coding sequence is TGTGCCAGCAGCTTCGGACAGGGTAACCCGGGGGAGCTGTTTTTT. Its protein product is CASSFGQGNPGELFF.

The chain links TRBV18 to TRBJ1-5; TRBD1 matches 9 bases. The CDR3 is 14 residues long. Germline loops: CDR1 KGHSH, CDR2 LQKENI. With V trimmed by 3 bases and J by 9 bases, 6 bases remained unmatched. The CDR3 bases are TGTGCCAGCTCACCGGGACAGGGAGGCATGCCCCAGCATTTT. Its protein product is CASSPGQGGMPQHF.